Listed below are T cell receptor beta chains from one sample, sequenced in a study of T-cell memory formation after mild COVID-19. MiXCR was run by TCRdb on the 5' RACE reads, yielding one entry per CDR3 protein. The sample includes approximately 250,000 distinct CDR3 sequences, roughly a sixth of them seen just once. The sequenced sample was PBMCs or a T cell subset sorted from them (not recorded which). All receptors derive from a man between 18 and 29 years old who had mild COVID-19 (a few samples of this study predate the infection). Cell type and time point are not known. Both conserved end residues are part of each CDR3. D genes are given only for firm matches. For some rows the clone size is stated as once, few or many, or as a class when expanded; others skip it.

-	-	TRBV15	TRBJ1-1	CATSREDGPEAFF	TGTGCCACCAGCAGAGAGGATGGGCCTGAAGCTTTCTTT
-	TRBD1	TRBV5-5	TRBJ1-2	CASQTGRDRYGYTF	TGTGCCAGCCAGACGGGCCGGGACAGATATGGCTACACCTTC
few	-	TRBV27	TRBJ1-1	CASSLCVGAFF	TGTGCCAGCAGTTTGTGCGTTGGAGCTTTCTTT
-	TRBD1	TRBV7-9	TRBJ2-1	CASSLRDRAVNEQFF	TGTGCCAGCAGCCTCCGGGACAGGGCGGTTAATGAGCAGTTCTTC
-	-	TRBV9	TRBJ1-4	CASSPGDNEKLFF	TGTGCCAGCAGCCCGGGGGATAATGAAAAACTGTTTTTT
-	TRBD1	TRBV9	TRBJ1-2	CASSAQGGRYGYTF	TGTGCCAGCAGCGCGCAGGGGGGGAGGTATGGCTACACCTTC
few	-	TRBV5-1	TRBJ1-1	CASSLYSTEAFF	TGCGCCAGCAGCTTGTATAGCACTGAAGCTTTCTTT
-	-	TRBV5-1	TRBJ2-5	CASSSGARETQYF	TGCGCCAGCAGCTCGGGGGCCCGGGAGACCCAGTACTTC
few	-	TRBV28	TRBJ1-4	CASSLGGPMMFF	TGTGCCAGCAGTTTAGGAGGGCCTATGATGTTTTTT
few	TRBD1	TRBV20-1	TRBJ2-7	CSAREGGGPYEQYF	TGCAGTGCGAGAGAAGGGGGCGGACCTTACGAGCAGTACTTC
-	-	TRBV20-1	TRBJ1-1	CSARVSMGSTEAFF	TGCAGTGCTAGAGTCTCCATGGGGAGCACTGAAGCTTTCTTT
few	TRBD2	TRBV5-1	TRBJ2-1	CASRWGGSSYNEQFF	TGCGCCAGCAGGTGGGGCGGGAGCTCCTACAATGAGCAGTTCTTC